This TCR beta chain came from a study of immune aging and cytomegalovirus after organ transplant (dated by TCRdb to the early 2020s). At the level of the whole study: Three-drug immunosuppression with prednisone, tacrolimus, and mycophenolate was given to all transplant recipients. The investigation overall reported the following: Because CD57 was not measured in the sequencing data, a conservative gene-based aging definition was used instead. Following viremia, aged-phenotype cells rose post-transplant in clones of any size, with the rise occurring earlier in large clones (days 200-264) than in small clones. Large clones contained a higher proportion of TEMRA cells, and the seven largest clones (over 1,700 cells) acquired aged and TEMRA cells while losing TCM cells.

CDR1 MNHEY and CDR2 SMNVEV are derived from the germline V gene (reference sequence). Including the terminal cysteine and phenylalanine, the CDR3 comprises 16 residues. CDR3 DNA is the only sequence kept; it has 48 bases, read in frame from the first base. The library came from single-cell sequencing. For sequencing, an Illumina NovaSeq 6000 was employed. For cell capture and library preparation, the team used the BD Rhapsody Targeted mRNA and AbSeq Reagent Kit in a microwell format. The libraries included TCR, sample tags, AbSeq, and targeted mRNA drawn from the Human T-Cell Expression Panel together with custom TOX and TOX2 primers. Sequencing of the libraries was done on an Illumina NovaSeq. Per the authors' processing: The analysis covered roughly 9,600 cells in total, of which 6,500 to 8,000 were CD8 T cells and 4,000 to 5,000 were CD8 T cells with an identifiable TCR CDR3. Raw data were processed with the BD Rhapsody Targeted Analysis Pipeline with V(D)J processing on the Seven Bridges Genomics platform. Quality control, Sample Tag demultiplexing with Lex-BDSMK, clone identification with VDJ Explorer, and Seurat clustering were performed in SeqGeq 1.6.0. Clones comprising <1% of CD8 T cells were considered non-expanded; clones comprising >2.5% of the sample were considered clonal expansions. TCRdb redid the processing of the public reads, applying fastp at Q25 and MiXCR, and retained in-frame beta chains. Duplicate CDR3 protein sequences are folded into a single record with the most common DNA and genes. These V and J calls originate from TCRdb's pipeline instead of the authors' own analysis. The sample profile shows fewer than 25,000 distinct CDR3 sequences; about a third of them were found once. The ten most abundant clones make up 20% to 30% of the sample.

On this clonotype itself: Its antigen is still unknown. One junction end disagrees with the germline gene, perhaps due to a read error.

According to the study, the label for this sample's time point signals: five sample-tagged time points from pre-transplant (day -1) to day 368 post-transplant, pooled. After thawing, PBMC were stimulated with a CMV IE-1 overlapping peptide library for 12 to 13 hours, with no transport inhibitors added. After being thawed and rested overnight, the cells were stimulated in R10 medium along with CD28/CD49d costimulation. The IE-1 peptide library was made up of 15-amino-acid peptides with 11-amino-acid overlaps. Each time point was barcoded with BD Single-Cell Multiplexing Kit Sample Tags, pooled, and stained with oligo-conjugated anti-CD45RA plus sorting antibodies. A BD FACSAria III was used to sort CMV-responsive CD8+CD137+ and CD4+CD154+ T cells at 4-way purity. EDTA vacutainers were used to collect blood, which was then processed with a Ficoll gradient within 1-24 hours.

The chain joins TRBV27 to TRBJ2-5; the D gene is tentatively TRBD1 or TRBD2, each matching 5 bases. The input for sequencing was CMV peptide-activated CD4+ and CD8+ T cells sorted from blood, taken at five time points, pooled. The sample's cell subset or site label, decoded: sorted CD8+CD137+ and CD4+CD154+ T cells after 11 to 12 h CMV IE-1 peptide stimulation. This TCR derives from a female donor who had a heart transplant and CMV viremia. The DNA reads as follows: TGTGCCAGCAGTCCACCCGGGATAGGGGCCCAAGAAACCCAGTACTTC. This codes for CASSPPGIGAQETQYF.